The rows below give T cell receptor beta chains drawn from one sample of a study of response to subunit inactivated influenza vaccine. TCRdb fed the RT-PCR reads into MiXCR, producing one record per CDR3 protein. The top ten clones hold 10% of a sample with more than 450,000 distinct CDR3 sequences, approximately 10% of them seen once. Sample: PBMCs from blood, taken on the day of vaccination. Source of these receptors: a man aged 45-65 years who received an inactivated influenza vaccine. The CDR3 runs from the conserved cysteine through the conserved F or W. A D gene is named only where the DNA matches it firmly. Clone size is stated in some rows and not others, as once, few, many or a class when expanded.

DNA: TGCGCCAGCAGCAACCAGGCGACAGGGTCCAATGAGCAGTTCTTC; CDR3: CASSNQATGSNEQFF; D: TRBD1; J: TRBJ2-1; V: TRBV5-1; size: few
DNA: TGCGCCAGCAGAGGGACAGGCCCCTACAATGAGCAGTTCTTC; CDR3: CASRGTGPYNEQFF; D: TRBD1; J: TRBJ2-1; V: TRBV5-1; size: many
DNA: TGTGCCACCTACTGGAGGGTTCTCCCTAGTCAGCCCCAGCATTTT; CDR3: CATYWRVLPSQPQHF; D: -; J: TRBJ1-5; V: TRBV21-1; size: few
DNA: TGTGCCAGCAGCTTAGACAGGGGGTATTACTACGAGCAGTACTTC; CDR3: CASSLDRGYYYEQYF; D: TRBD1; J: TRBJ2-7; V: TRBV7-2; size: -
DNA: TGCAGTGCTTACCGGGACTGGCCAGATACGCAGTATTTT; CDR3: CSAYRDWPDTQYF; D: -; J: TRBJ2-3; V: TRBV20-1; size: few
DNA: TGTGCCAGCAGACGAGGACAGGCAGGAGAGACCCAGTACTTC; CDR3: CASRRGQAGETQYF; D: TRBD1; J: TRBJ2-5; V: TRBV12-3/TRBV12-4; size: many
DNA: TGCAGCGTTGAAGACCGGGGGGGCGCAAACAATGAGCAGTTCTTC; CDR3: CSVEDRGGANNEQFF; D: TRBD2; J: TRBJ2-1; V: TRBV29-1; size: few
DNA: TGCGCCAGCAGCCAAGAGGGGCGAAGCACAGATACGCAGTATTTT; CDR3: CASSQEGRSTDTQYF; D: -; J: TRBJ2-3; V: TRBV4-3; size: few
DNA: TGTGCCAGTAGTTTGGACAGGGGGACATTTGGCTACACCTTC; CDR3: CASSLDRGTFGYTF; D: TRBD1; J: TRBJ1-2; V: TRBV19; size: few
DNA: TGTGCCATCAGGCTAGCGGAGCCTTACAATGAGCAGTTCTTC; CDR3: CAIRLAEPYNEQFF; D: TRBD2; J: TRBJ2-1; V: TRBV10-3; size: few
DNA: TGTGCCAGCAGGCTAGCGGGGGATAACGAGCAGTACTTC; CDR3: CASRLAGDNEQYF; D: TRBD2; J: TRBJ2-7; V: TRBV7-2; size: -
DNA: TGCGCCAGCGGACTAGCTGGGGAAGAGACCCAGTACTTC; CDR3: CASGLAGEETQYF; D: TRBD2; J: TRBJ2-5; V: TRBV5-1; size: -
DNA: TGTGCCAGCAGCTTAGGACTCGGACTAGATGGAAACACCATATATTTT; CDR3: CASSLGLGLDGNTIYF; D: -; J: TRBJ1-3; V: TRBV7-9; size: few
DNA: TGTGCCAGCAGAGCCCATAGCGGGGGCCGGGATAAAAACATTCAGTACTTC; CDR3: CASRAHSGGRDKNIQYF; D: TRBD2; J: TRBJ2-4; V: TRBV6-2/TRBV6-3; size: many
DNA: TGTGCCAGCAGCACCCTAGGGGTTGACTATGGCTACACCTTC; CDR3: CASSTLGVDYGYTF; D: -; J: TRBJ1-2; V: TRBV5-4; size: once
DNA: TGCGCCAGCAGCCAACTTAGCGGGGACGACCAAGAGACCCAGTACTTC; CDR3: CASSQLSGDDQETQYF; D: TRBD2; J: TRBJ2-5; V: TRBV4-3; size: once
DNA: TGTGCCAGCAGCCAAGAAGAACAGAGCTCTGGAAACACCATATATTTT; CDR3: CASSQEEQSSGNTIYF; D: -; J: TRBJ1-3; V: TRBV4-2; size: -
DNA: TGCAGTGCTCTTGCCCAGGTATTGGGGCCCCAGCATTTT; CDR3: CSALAQVLGPQHF; D: -; J: TRBJ1-5; V: TRBV20-1; size: few
DNA: TGCGCCAGCAGCCAAGATGACAGGCTTCCCGGGGAGCTGTTTTTT; CDR3: CASSQDDRLPGELFF; D: -; J: TRBJ2-2; V: TRBV4-3; size: -
DNA: TGTGCCAGCACTAATGGGGGGTCGCACACAGATACGCAGTATTTT; CDR3: CASTNGGSHTDTQYF; D: -; J: TRBJ2-3; V: TRBV12-3/TRBV12-4; size: -
DNA: TGTGCCAGCAGTCGACAGGCCCCCTACGAGCAGTACTTC; CDR3: CASSRQAPYEQYF; D: -; J: TRBJ2-7; V: TRBV6-6; size: -
DNA: TGTGCCAGCAGGGAGGAGGCGGGACAGGGTTACTCCTACGAGCAGTACTTC; CDR3: CASREEAGQGYSYEQYF; D: TRBD1; J: TRBJ2-7; V: TRBV6-2/TRBV6-3; size: -
DNA: TGTGCCAGCAGCCAGAGAGGGACTAGCGGGGGGGCGGAAGAGCAGTACTTC; CDR3: CASSQRGTSGGAEEQYF; D: TRBD2; J: TRBJ2-7; V: TRBV12-3/TRBV12-4; size: -
DNA: TGCAGTGCTAGAGATCTGGCTAGCGGGTCAAACACCGGGGAGCTGTTTTTT; CDR3: CSARDLASGSNTGELFF; D: TRBD2; J: TRBJ2-2; V: TRBV20-1; size: -